The 2 T cell receptor beta chains below come from one sample, sequenced in a study of T cell repertoires in cytomegalovirus infection. Each CDR3 protein is one row after TCRdb ran MiXCR on the reads. The sample consists of over 450,000 distinct CDR3 sequences, approximately 10% of them appearing once. The sequenced material came from PBMCs. These receptors were obtained from a human donor in good health (CMV status not recorded). Some clones in this sample may be carry-over from other donors' samples.

This clonotype was picked up many times. This chain connects TRBV20-1 to TRBJ1-2; D uncertain. This CDR3 region has 11 residues. Looked up from germline, CDR1 is DFQATT and CDR2 is SNEGSKA (reference sequence). The germline V and J ends were trimmed by 4 bases and 7 bases, with 10 bases remaining between them. In DNA, the CDR3 is TGCAGTGCTACGAGGCCGCGTGGCTACACCTTC. The encoded protein is CSATRPRGYTF.

In this sample, this clonotype turned up many times. The chain joins TRBV7-6 to TRBJ2-5, with D possibly being TRBD1 (6 bases). Looked up from germline, CDR1 is SGHVS and CDR2 is FNYEAQ. The CDR3 is made up of 16 amino acids. Trimming cost V 2 bases and J 5 bases, with 18 bases left between them. As DNA, the CDR3 is TGTGCCAGCAGCTTAAACTCTGCAGGGGTGGGGGAGACCCAGTACTTC. The encoded protein is CASSLNSAGVGETQYF. The full variable domain, in which reference TRBV7-6 and TRBJ2-5 provide the parts outside the CDR3, is GAGVSQSPRYKVTKRGQDVALRCDPISGHVSLYWYRQALGQGPEFLTYFNYEAQQDKSGLPNDRFSAERPEGSISTLTIQRTEQRDSAMYRCASSLNSAGVGETQYFGPGTRLLVL.